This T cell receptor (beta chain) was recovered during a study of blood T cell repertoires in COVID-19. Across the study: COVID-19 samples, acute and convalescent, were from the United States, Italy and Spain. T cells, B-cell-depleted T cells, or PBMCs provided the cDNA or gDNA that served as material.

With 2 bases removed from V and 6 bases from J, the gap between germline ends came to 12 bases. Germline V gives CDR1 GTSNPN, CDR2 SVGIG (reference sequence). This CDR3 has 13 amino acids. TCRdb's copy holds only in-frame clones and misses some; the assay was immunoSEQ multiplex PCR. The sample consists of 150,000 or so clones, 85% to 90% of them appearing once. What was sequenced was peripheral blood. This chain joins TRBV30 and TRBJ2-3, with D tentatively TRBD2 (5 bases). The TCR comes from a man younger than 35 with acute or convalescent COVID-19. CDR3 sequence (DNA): TGTGCCTGGAGTTCGTTTGGCGGGGATACGCAGTATTTT. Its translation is CAWSSFGGDTQYF.